These 9 T cell receptor beta chains originate from one sample sequenced in a study of blood T cell repertoires in COVID-19 (dated by TCRdb to 2020 to 2021). Library preparation used the immunoSEQ multiplex PCR assay. TCRdb stores this immuneACCESS table with in-frame sequences only. Part of the clones is absent; in the studies checked, under half of the shortfall reflects unresolved V genes, and no reason is known for the rest. This sample holds approximately 280,000 clones; roughly nine tenths were observed only once. Under 3% of the sample comes from the top ten. Sequencing input: PBMCs or T cells enriched from blood (not recorded which). Every receptor here comes from a woman aged 18-29 years who had recovered from COVID-19.

The chain joins TRBV28 to TRBJ2-2; a possible D gene is TRBD2 (6 bases). CDR1 is MDHEN, CDR2 SYDVKM, per germline. Trimming left V 3 bases short and J 4 bases short, with 24 bases between. The length of the CDR3 is 19 residues. DNA for the CDR3: TGTGCCAGCAGTTTGATCTCGGGACGCGGCGGGAAACGCACCGGGGAGCTGTTTTTT. Translated: CASSLISGRGGKRTGELFF.

V and J are TRBV10-3 and TRBJ1-2, with a tentative D call TRBD1 (5 bases). Trimming cost V 2 bases and J 4 bases, with 14 bases left between them. CDR1 and CDR2 (germline): ENHRY, SYGVKD. This CDR3 has 15 amino acids. CDR3 protein: CAISERPGGSYGYTF. The CDR3 DNA sequence: TGTGCCATCAGTGAGCGGCCCGGGGGTAGCTATGGCTACACCTTC.

V usage is TRBV5-4 and J usage is TRBJ2-2, with a tentative D call TRBD1 (5 bases). CDR1 is SGHNT, CDR2 YYREEE, per germline (reference sequence). CDR3 length: 14 residues. Trimming stripped 0 bases from V and 6 bases from J, with 9 bases between. CDR3 sequence: CASSLARVAGELFF. The CDR3 DNA sequence: TGTGCCAGCAGCTTGGCCAGGGTAGCCGGGGAGCTGTTTTTT.

With respect to this clone: Other nucleotide sequences in the sample specify the same CDR3. This chain uses TRBV5-4 with TRBJ2-7; 11 bases agree with TRBD1. Germline CDR1 reads SGHNT; CDR2 reads YYREEE (reference sequence). This CDR3 is built from 14 residues. After removal of 4 bases from V and 2 bases from J, the junction contained 2 bases not matched to a gene. The CDR3 DNA reads TGTGCCAGCAGCCTGGGACAGGGGGCCTACGAGCAGTACTTC. This encodes CASSLGQGAYEQYF.

The gene calls are TRBV7-3 and TRBJ2-1; D not resolved. The CDR3 is made up of 15 amino acids. Germline V gene lookup returns CDR1 SGHTA and CDR2 FQGTGA. Trimming shortened V by 5 bases and J by 0 bases, and 11 bases separated the two germline ends. The CDR3 DNA reads TGTGCCAGCAGCGAACACCAAAGCTCCTACAATGAGCAGTTCTTC. This translates into CASSEHQSSYNEQFF.

The chain couples TRBV2 to TRBJ2-1; 14 bases map to TRBD2. Germline V gene data show CDR1 as SNHLY and CDR2 as FYNNEI. Trimming cost V 6 bases and J 6 bases; bases outside gene matches: 10. The CDR3 is 17 residues long. CDR3 nucleotides: TGTGCCAGCAGAATAAGGGGGACTAGCGGGAGTATCAATGAGCAGTTCTTC. Translation gives CASRIRGTSGSINEQFF.

This rearrangement joins TRBV6-5 to TRBJ1-6; possible D gene TRBD1, 6 bases. The V gene lost 6 bases and the J gene lost 9 bases, with 15 bases spanning the gap. The germline CDR1 and CDR2 sequences are MNHEY and SVGAGI. This CDR3 has 14 residues. The CDR3 reads CASRQNRERSPLHF. CDR3 nucleotides: TGTGCCAGCAGACAAAACAGGGAACGTTCACCCCTCCACTTT.

The V call is TRBV19, the J call TRBJ2-7; 9 nucleotides match TRBD1. Trimming cost V 5 bases and J 2 bases; bases outside gene matches: 7. This CDR3 has 15 amino acids. CDR1 is LNHDA and CDR2 is SQIVND in the germline V gene (reference sequence). The CDR3 nucleotides read TGTGCCAGTAGTGACGAGACAGGGGGTACCTACGAGCAGTACTTC. It translates to CASSDETGGTYEQYF.

The V gene is TRBV9, the J gene TRBJ2-5, with D possibly TRBD2 on 7 matching bases. Germline CDR1 reads SGDLS; CDR2 reads YYNGEE. V was shortened by 3 bases and J by 5 bases, with 20 bases between the two germline ends. This CDR3 has 16 amino acids. The CDR3 is CASSAKGGTLEETQYF. DNA for the CDR3: TGTGCCAGCAGCGCCAAGGGGGGGACCCTAGAGGAGACCCAGTACTTC.